One and the same sample provided the 8 T cell receptor beta chains below, sequenced in a study of regulatory T cells in long-lasting Graves disease. Sequencing libraries for TCR beta were prepared with iRepertoire HTBI primers and Arm-PCR of CDR3 regions. Using its own MiXCR run on the multiplex PCR reads, TCRdb lists one record per CDR3 protein. Among about 530,000 distinct CDR3 sequences, about 15% were seen once, and the ten largest hold roughly 25%. Time point denoted: newly diagnosed GD, antithyroid drugs for less than 3 months. RNA extracted from PBMCs served as the sequencing template. These data are also associated with another study on T cells in Graves' hyperthyroidism and ophthalmopathy.

Sequencing was performed on peripheral blood mononuclear cells (PBMCs), taken at new diagnosis, from a patient treated with antithyroid drugs. These receptors all come from a woman in her forties or fifties with Graves disease.

The chain uses TRBV7-6 and TRBJ2-7, with D hard to call. This CDR3 region has 13 residues. Germline V lookup: CDR1 SGHVS, CDR2 FNYEAQ. The V gene lost 3 bases and the J gene lost 4 bases, with 10 bases spanning the gap. This CDR3 is CASSLADKYEQYF. For the CDR3, the DNA is TGTGCCAGCAGCTTGGCCGACAAATACGAGCAGTACTTC.

This clonotype was seen more than once but under ten times. The rearrangement joins TRBV14 to TRBJ2-5; D is perhaps TRBD1 or TRBD2 (5 bases each). This CDR3 is built from 16 residues. CDR1 is SGHDN, CDR2 FVKESK, per germline. V was cut by 1 base and J by 7 bases, with 19 bases left in between. The CDR3 here is CASSQGAPGTGWTQYF. For the CDR3, the DNA is TGTGCCAGCAGCCAAGGTGCCCCGGGGACGGGGTGGACCCAGTACTTC. Full variable domain (missing parts from reference TRBV14 and TRBJ2-5): EAGVTQFPSHSVIEKGQTVTLRCDPISGHDNLYWYRRVMGKEIKFLLHFVKESKQDESGMPNNRFLAERTGGTYSTLKVQPAELEDSGVYFCASSQGAPGTGWTQYFGPGTRLLVL.

This clonotype has more than one count but fewer than ten. The chain employs TRBV7-9 and TRBJ2-7, with TRBD1 matching 7 bases. The germline V gene has CDR1 SEHNR and CDR2 FQNEAQ (reference sequence). The trim removed 4 bases at V and 3 bases at J, leaving 12 bases unmatched. The CDR3 extends over 16 amino acids. The CDR3 nucleotides are TGTGCCAGCAGCTCCATCCTAAGGGGGCGCGGCTACGAGCAGTACTTC. This codes for CASSSILRGRGYEQYF. The entire variable domain, with the rest obtained from reference TRBV7-9 and TRBJ2-7, is as follows: DTGVSQNPRHKITKRGQNVTFRCDPISEHNRLYWYRQTLGQGPEFLTYFQNEAQLEKSRLLSDRFSAERPKGSFSTLEIQRTEQGDSAMYLCASSSILRGRGYEQYFGPGTRLTVT.

There are a few counts of this clonotype. The V call is TRBV4-2, the J call TRBJ2-3; D ambiguous. CDR3 length: 16 amino acids. The germline V gene encodes CDR1 LGHNA and CDR2 YNFKEQ. The germline V and J ends were trimmed by 0 bases and 3 bases, with 13 bases remaining between them. CDR3 in DNA: TGTGCCAGCAGCCAAGAGATGAATAGTTTTACAGATACGCAGTATTTT. Protein sequence: CASSQEMNSFTDTQYF.

This clonotype was seen more than once but under ten times. The V call is TRBV2, the J call TRBJ1-4; D gene unclear. The length of the CDR3 is 11 residues. V shed 4 bases and J shed 8 bases, with 5 bases lying between them. Germline CDR1 and CDR2: SNHLY and FYNNEI. In DNA, the CDR3 is TGTGCCAGCAGTGGCTGGGAAAAACTGTTTTTT. Translated: CASSGWEKLFF.

The chain links TRBV18 to TRBJ1-1; no clear D gene. Trimming cost V 2 bases and J 0 bases, with 10 bases left between them. The CDR3 has 15 amino acids. The V gene's germline CDR1 is KGHSH and CDR2 LQKENI. CDR3 region: CASSPSREMNTEAFF. The CDR3 nucleotides are TGTGCCAGCTCACCATCTCGGGAAATGAACACTGAAGCTTTCTTT. Complete variable domain (other parts from reference TRBV18 and TRBJ1-1): NAGVMQNPRHLVRRRGQEARLRCSPMKGHSHVYWYRQLPEEGLKFMVYLQKENIIDESGMPKERFSAEFPKEGPSILRIQQVVRGDSAAYFCASSPSREMNTEAFFGQGTRLTVV.

The chain links TRBV10-3 to TRBJ2-7; D gene uncertain. Trimming pared 5 bases from V and 4 bases from J, leaving 6 bases between. The CDR3 covers 11 residues. Germline loops: CDR1 ENHRY, CDR2 SYGVKD. The CDR3 is CAISSDYEQYF. In DNA form, the CDR3 reads TGTGCCATCAGTTCTGATTACGAGCAGTACTTC.

This clonotype was seen only a few times. The chain recombines TRBV13 with TRBJ2-3; TRBD1 aligns across 10 bases. This CDR3 contains 15 residues. The germline V gene has CDR1 PRHDT and CDR2 FYEKMQ (reference sequence). The V segment lost 5 bases and the J segment 3 bases; nucleotides outside the gene matches: 5. CDR3 amino acids: CASSHRDRGTDTQYF. The CDR3 region has the DNA TGTGCCAGCAGCCATCGGGACAGGGGAACAGATACGCAGTATTTT.